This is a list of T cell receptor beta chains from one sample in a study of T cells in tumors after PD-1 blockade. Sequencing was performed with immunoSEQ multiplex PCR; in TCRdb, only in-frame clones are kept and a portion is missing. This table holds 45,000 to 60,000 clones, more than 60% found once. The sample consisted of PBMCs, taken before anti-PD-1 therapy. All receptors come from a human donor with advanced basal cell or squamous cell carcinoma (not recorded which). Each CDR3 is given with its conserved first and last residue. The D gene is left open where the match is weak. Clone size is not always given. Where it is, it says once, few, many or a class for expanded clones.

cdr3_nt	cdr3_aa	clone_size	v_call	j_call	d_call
TGTGCCAGCAGTCCCGATGGCCACAGCACAGATACGCAGTATTTT	CASSPDGHSTDTQYF	-	TRBV9	TRBJ2-3	-
TGTGCCAGCAGTTACCGACAGGCCACCTACGAGCAGTACTTC	CASSYRQATYEQYF	-	TRBV6-5	TRBJ2-7	-
TGTGCCAGCAGCCAAGGAGGTCAGGGAGAGGATACGCAGTATTTT	CASSQGGQGEDTQYF	-	TRBV14	TRBJ2-3	-
TGTGCCAGCAGCTTAGGAGGGGTTGAAGCTTTCTTT	CASSLGGVEAFF	-	TRBV3-1/TRBV3-2	TRBJ1-1	-
TGCGCCAGCAGTACCCAAATGGGAGAGACCCAGTACTTC	CASSTQMGETQYF	-	TRBV10-1	TRBJ2-5	-
TGTGCCAGCAGCGTCCTACAGGGGGATGGCTACACCTTC	CASSVLQGDGYTF	-	TRBV9	TRBJ1-2	TRBD1
TGTGCCAGCAGCTTGGGAGCAACTAATGAAAAACTGTTTTTT	CASSLGATNEKLFF	-	TRBV11-3	TRBJ1-4	-
TGTGCCAGCAGTCAAAGGGACAGGCCCTACGAGCAGTACTTC	CASSQRDRPYEQYF	few	TRBV2	TRBJ2-7	TRBD1
TGTGCCAGCAGTTACTTCGGGGTTCAAGAGACCCAGTACTTC	CASSYFGVQETQYF	-	TRBV6-6	TRBJ2-5	-
TGTGCCAGCAGCTCTAGTAGTGGAGGGACAGCCCATAATTCACCCCTCCACTTT	CASSSSSGGTAHNSPLHF	few	TRBV11-3	TRBJ1-6	TRBD1
TGTGCCAGCAGCTCGGGGACAGGGGGCGCAGATACGCAGTATTTT	CASSSGTGGADTQYF	-	TRBV7-9	TRBJ2-3	TRBD1
TGTGCCAGCCTAGGGGGGGCCCCCTACAATGAGCAGTTCTTC	CASLGGAPYNEQFF	few	TRBV3-1/TRBV3-2	TRBJ2-1	-
TGTGCCAGCAGCTTACTCGGGGGCTGGGCAGATACGCAGTATTTT	CASSLLGGWADTQYF	-	TRBV7-2	TRBJ2-3	-
TGTGCCAGCAGCTTAGCATCCGTAGCGAACACCGGGGAGCTGTTTTTT	CASSLASVANTGELFF	-	TRBV7-6	TRBJ2-2	-
TGTGCCAGCAGCTTACTTCTAGCGGGAGGAGTAGATACGCAGTATTTT	CASSLLLAGGVDTQYF	-	TRBV7-9	TRBJ2-3	TRBD2
TGTGCCAGCAGTTTACGCTACCTCTACTATGGCTACACCTTC	CASSLRYLYYGYTF	-	TRBV28	TRBJ1-2	-
TGTGCCAGCAGCCAAGATCGGGGGGGGGCCATAGGTGGCTACACCTTC	CASSQDRGGAIGGYTF	-	TRBV4-2	TRBJ1-2	-
TGTGCCAGCAGCCAGAGATCTCGGGGGGCGAGTGAAGAGACCCAGTACTTC	CASSQRSRGASEETQYF	-	TRBV3-1/TRBV3-2	TRBJ2-5	-
TGCGCCAGCAGCTCACGTGGGGCAGGTTCTAACGGGGAGCTGTTTTTT	CASSSRGAGSNGELFF	-	TRBV5-1	TRBJ2-2	-
TGCAGTGCTAGTGGCGGCCTCTCGAGGGGTGAAAAACTGTTTTTT	CSASGGLSRGEKLFF	-	TRBV20-1	TRBJ1-4	-
TGCGCCAGCAGCTTGGATCGGGGTCCCCACGAGCAGTACTTC	CASSLDRGPHEQYF	-	TRBV5-1	TRBJ2-7	-
TGCAGCGCCCGGACAGGGTTGGGGCGCAATCAGCCCCAGCATTTT	CSARTGLGRNQPQHF	once	TRBV29-1	TRBJ1-5	TRBD1
TGTGCCAGTAGCCGAACGGACCCCCGCGGGAACTATGGCTACACCTTC	CASSRTDPRGNYGYTF	-	TRBV19	TRBJ1-2	-
TGTGCCAGCAGTTTGGGGGGTACTGAGCAGCCCCAGCATTTT	CASSLGGTEQPQHF	-	TRBV6-6	TRBJ1-5	-
TGTGCCAGCATTCTGAACAGGGGGCGCGCCTTGAACACCGGGGAGCTGTTTTTT	CASILNRGRALNTGELFF	-	TRBV5-6	TRBJ2-2	TRBD1
TGTGCCAGCAGCGAGACTAGCGCGAACACCGGGGAGCTGTTTTTT	CASSETSANTGELFF	few	TRBV7-6	TRBJ2-2	TRBD2
TGTGCCAGCAGCTGGTATCAGCGGGTTGACAATGAGCAGTTCTTC	CASSWYQRVDNEQFF	-	TRBV5-6	TRBJ2-1	-
TGCGCCAGCAGCCATTCTAGAAATCTTCTAGCGGGAGAACCCTACGAGCAGTACTTC	CASSHSRNLLAGEPYEQYF	-	TRBV5-1	TRBJ2-7	TRBD2
TGTGCCAGCAGCTTACTGATTGACTTCACAGATACGCAGTATTTT	CASSLLIDFTDTQYF	-	TRBV7-2	TRBJ2-3	-
TGTGCCAGCAGCAGGTGGGGGAGTGGGCAGAGCAATCAGCCCCAGCATTTT	CASSRWGSGQSNQPQHF	few	TRBV5-6	TRBJ1-5	-
TGTGCCAGCAGTTATTCGGCTGGACTCGGTAATTCACCCCTCCACTTT	CASSYSAGLGNSPLHF	few	TRBV6-5	TRBJ1-6	-
TGCGCCAGCAGGGCTAGCGGGAGGATGGCAGATACGCAGTATTTT	CASRASGRMADTQYF	once	TRBV5-1	TRBJ2-3	TRBD2
TGCGCCAGCAGCACAGGGACAGCTGGAAACACCATATATTTT	CASSTGTAGNTIYF	-	TRBV4-1	TRBJ1-3	TRBD1
TGTGCCAGCTCACGAGGGGGCACAGGGACTAACTATGGCTACACCTTC	CASSRGGTGTNYGYTF	-	TRBV18	TRBJ1-2	TRBD1
TGTGCCAGCAGCTTCCGACAGGGGATCTACACCTTC	CASSFRQGIYTF	once	TRBV5-5	TRBJ1-2	TRBD1
TGTGCCAGCAGTTCGTCGGGCCAGCCCCAGCATTTT	CASSSSGQPQHF	-	TRBV12-3/TRBV12-4	TRBJ1-5	-
TGTGCCAGCAGTTACTCCCGGGACAGGGGAGGCGGCTACACCTTC	CASSYSRDRGGGYTF	-	TRBV6-5	TRBJ1-2	TRBD1
TGTGCCAGCAGTTATTTTTCGGGTATCAGGGAGCAGTATTTT	CASSYFSGIREQYF	-	TRBV6-5	TRBJ2-3	-
TGTGCCAGCAGCCCACAGGGGTACGAGCAGTACTTC	CASSPQGYEQYF	-	TRBV5-5	TRBJ2-7	TRBD1
TGTGCGAGTGTGGTGGTCTCTGGAAACACCATATATTTT	CASVVVSGNTIYF	-	TRBV7-9	TRBJ1-3	-
TGTGCCAGTAGACCGGGACAGGGGTCTCACGAGCAGTACTTC	CASRPGQGSHEQYF	-	TRBV19	TRBJ2-7	TRBD1
TGTGCCAGCCGGGACAAAAACTACAATGAGCAGTTCTTC	CASRDKNYNEQFF	few	TRBV6-5	TRBJ2-1	-
TGCAGCGCGACCGCCGGGACAGCGAACACTGAAGCTTTCTTT	CSATAGTANTEAFF	-	TRBV29-1	TRBJ1-1	TRBD1
TGTGCCAGCAGCGTAGTGAGAGCGGGAGGCGCCTACGAGCAGTACTTC	CASSVVRAGGAYEQYF	-	TRBV27	TRBJ2-7	TRBD2
TGTGCCAGCAGTGGACAGGGGGTCACTGAAGCTTTCTTT	CASSGQGVTEAFF	few	TRBV6-6	TRBJ1-1	TRBD1
TGTGCCAGCAGCTCTGATTGGCGGGAGACCCAGTACTTC	CASSSDWRETQYF	-	TRBV7-6	TRBJ2-5	-
TGTGCCAGCAGCGTAGCGTTTGACCCCGTGGGGGGGGGAGATACGCAGTATTTT	CASSVAFDPVGGGDTQYF	-	TRBV9	TRBJ2-3	TRBD2
TGTGCCAGCAGCCAGGACAGGGCTGGAAACACCATATATTTT	CASSQDRAGNTIYF	-	TRBV7-9	TRBJ1-3	TRBD1
TGTGCCAGTACTAGAAACACTGAAGCTTTCTTT	CASTRNTEAFF	-	TRBV19	TRBJ1-1	-
TGTGCCAGTAGTATAGTTTTAGGCCAGGGGAAGCAGTTCTTC	CASSIVLGQGKQFF	once	TRBV19	TRBJ2-1	-